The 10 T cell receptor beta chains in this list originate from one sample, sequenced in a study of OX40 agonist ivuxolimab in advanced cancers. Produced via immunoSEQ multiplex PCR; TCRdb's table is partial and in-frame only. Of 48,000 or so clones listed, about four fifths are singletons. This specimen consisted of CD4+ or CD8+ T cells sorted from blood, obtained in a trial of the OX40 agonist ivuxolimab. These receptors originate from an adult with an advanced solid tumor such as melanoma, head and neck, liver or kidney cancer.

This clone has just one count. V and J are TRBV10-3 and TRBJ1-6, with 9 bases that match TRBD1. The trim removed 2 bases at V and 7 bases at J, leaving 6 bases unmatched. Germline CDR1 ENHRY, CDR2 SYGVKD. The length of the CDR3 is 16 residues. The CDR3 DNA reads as TGTGCCATCAGTGAGACACAGGGGGCGGGAAATTCACCCCTCCACTTT. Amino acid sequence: CAISETQGAGNSPLHF.

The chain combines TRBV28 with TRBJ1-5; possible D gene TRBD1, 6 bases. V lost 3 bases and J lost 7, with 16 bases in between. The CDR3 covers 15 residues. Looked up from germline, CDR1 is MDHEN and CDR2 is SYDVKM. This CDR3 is CASSFKGVFRQPQHF. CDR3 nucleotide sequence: TGTGCCAGCAGTTTCAAGGGGGTCTTCCGGCAGCCCCAGCATTTT.

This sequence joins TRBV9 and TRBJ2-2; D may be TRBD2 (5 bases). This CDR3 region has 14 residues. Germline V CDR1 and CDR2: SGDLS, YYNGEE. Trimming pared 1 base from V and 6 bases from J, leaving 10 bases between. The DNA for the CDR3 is TGTGCCAGCAGCGTAACTAGGTTACCCGGGGAGCTGTTTTTT. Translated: CASSVTRLPGELFF.

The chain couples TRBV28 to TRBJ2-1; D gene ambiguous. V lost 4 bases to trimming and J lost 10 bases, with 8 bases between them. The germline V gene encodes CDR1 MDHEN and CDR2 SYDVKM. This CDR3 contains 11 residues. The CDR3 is CASSSLTEQFF. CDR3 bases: TGTGCCAGCAGTTCGCTGACGGAGCAGTTCTTC.

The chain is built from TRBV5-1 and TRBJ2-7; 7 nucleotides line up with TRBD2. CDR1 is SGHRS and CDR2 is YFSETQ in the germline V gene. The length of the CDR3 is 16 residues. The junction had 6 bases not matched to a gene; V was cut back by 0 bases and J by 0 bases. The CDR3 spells CASSLAGGGSSYEQYF. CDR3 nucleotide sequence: TGCGCCAGCAGCTTGGCAGGCGGGGGAAGCTCCTACGAGCAGTACTTC.

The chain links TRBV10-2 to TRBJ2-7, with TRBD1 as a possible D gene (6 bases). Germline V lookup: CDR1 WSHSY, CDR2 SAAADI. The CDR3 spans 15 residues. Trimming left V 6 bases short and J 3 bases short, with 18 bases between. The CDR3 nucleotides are TGCGCCAGCAGCCCTCGGGACACCGAACTCTACGAGCAGTACTTC. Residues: CASSPRDTELYEQYF.

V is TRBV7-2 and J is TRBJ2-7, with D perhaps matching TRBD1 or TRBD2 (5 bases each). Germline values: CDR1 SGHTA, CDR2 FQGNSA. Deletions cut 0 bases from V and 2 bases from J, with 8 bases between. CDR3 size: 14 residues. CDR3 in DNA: TGTGCCAGCAGCTTAGCACGGGGCCCCTACGAGCAGTACTTC. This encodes CASSLARGPYEQYF. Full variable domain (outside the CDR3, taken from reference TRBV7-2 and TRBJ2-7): GAGVSQSPSNKVTEKGKDVELRCDPISGHTALYWYRQSLGQGLEFLIYFQGNSAPDKSGLPSDRFSAERTGGSVSTLTIQRTQQEDSAVYLCASSLARGPYEQYFGPGTRLTVT.

CDR3 loop: CASSATAGFTDTQYF. CDR3 coding DNA: TGTGCCAGCAGCGCGACAGCGGGTTTCACAGATACGCAGTATTTT. V is TRBV9 and J is TRBJ2-3; maybe TRBD2 (6 bases). V lost 3 bases to trimming and J lost 2 bases, with 13 bases between them. Per the germline V gene, CDR1 is SGDLS and CDR2 is YYNGEE. The length of the CDR3 is 15 residues.

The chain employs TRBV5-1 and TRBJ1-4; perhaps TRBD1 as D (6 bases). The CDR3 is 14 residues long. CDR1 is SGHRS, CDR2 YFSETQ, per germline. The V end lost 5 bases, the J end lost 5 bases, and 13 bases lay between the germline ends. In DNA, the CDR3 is TGCGCCAGCAGAAGACAGGAGGGAAATGAAAAACTGTTTTTT. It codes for CASRRQEGNEKLFF. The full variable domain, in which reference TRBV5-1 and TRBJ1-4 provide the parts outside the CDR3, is KAGVTQTPRYLIKTRGQQVTLSCSPISGHRSVSWYQQTPGQGLQFLFEYFSETQRNKGNFPGRFSGRQFSNSRSEMNVSTLELGDSALYLCASRRQEGNEKLFFGSGTQLSVL.

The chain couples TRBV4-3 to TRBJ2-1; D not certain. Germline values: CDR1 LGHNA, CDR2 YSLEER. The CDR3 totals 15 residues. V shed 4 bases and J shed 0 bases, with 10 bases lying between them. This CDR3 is CASSPQSSSYNEQFF. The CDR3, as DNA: TGCGCCAGCAGCCCCCAATCGAGCTCCTACAATGAGCAGTTCTTC.